One and the same sample provided the 25 T cell receptor beta chains below, sequenced in a study of cytomegalovirus exposure and HLA in healthy donors. Researchers ran the PCR with 60 Vbeta and 13 Jbeta primers. Generated by immunoSEQ multiplex PCR, the TCRdb table keeps only in-frame clones and is missing some. The data contain 40,000 to 55,000 clones, around 70% of them singletons. The sequencing sample was made of PBMCs. These receptor sequences come from a woman aged 45-65 years in good health and CMV-seronegative.

V and J are TRBV27 and TRBJ2-2; 8 bases align to TRBD2. Germline V lookup: CDR1 MNHEY, CDR2 SMNVEV (reference sequence). J lost 2 bases, V lost 6 bases, and 17 bases had no gene match. CDR3 size: 19 residues. The CDR3 region is CASSSALLSGGGNTGELFF. The CDR3 coding sequence is TGTGCCAGCAGCTCCGCCCTATTGTCGGGAGGGGGAAACACCGGGGAGCTGTTTTTT.

The chain carries TRBV2 and TRBJ2-3; 7 bases agree with TRBD2. Germline lookup yields CDR1 SNHLY and CDR2 FYNNEI. The CDR3 length is 13 residues. The trim removed 3 bases at V and 10 bases at J, leaving 7 bases unmatched. CDR3 DNA: TGTGCCAGCAGTGAGGGGGGGTCTAATCCGCAGTATTTT. It yields the protein CASSEGGSNPQYF.

This rearrangement joins TRBV6-1 to TRBJ1-5, with a weak D call TRBD1 (5 bases). The CDR3 runs 15 residues. V was shortened by 6 bases and J by 3 bases, with 15 bases between the two germline ends. Germline loops: CDR1 MNHNS, CDR2 SASEGT. The CDR3 DNA reads as TGTGCCAGCAGCGGTGGGGCCCTGGACAATCAGCCCCAGCATTTT. Translated, it gives CASSGGALDNQPQHF.

The CDR3 loop reads CASRDRGFDGETQYF. The CDR3 DNA sequence: TGTGCCAGCAGGGACAGGGGGTTTGATGGAGAGACCCAGTACTTC. The chain links TRBV6-6 to TRBJ2-5; TRBD1 matches 10 bases. The CDR3 length is 15 residues. Germline CDR1 reads MNHNY; CDR2 reads SVGAGI (reference sequence). V dropped 6 bases and J dropped 4; count of bases not matched to a gene: 8.

The chain links TRBV7-2 to TRBJ1-1; D remains unclear. With 4 bases removed from V and 1 base from J, the gap between germline ends came to 7 bases. The germline V gene has CDR1 SGHTA and CDR2 FQGNSA. This CDR3 region has 13 residues. The CDR3 sequence: CASSSSGNTEAFF. The CDR3 DNA reads TGTGCCAGCAGCTCCTCAGGGAACACTGAAGCTTTCTTT.

V usage is TRBV27 and J usage is TRBJ1-4; D ambiguous. The germline V gene encodes CDR1 MNHEY and CDR2 SMNVEV (reference sequence). The CDR3 spans 14 residues. V shed 5 bases and J shed 6 bases, with 13 bases lying between them. The CDR3 loop reads CASSTRVADEKLFF. The DNA for the CDR3 is TGTGCCAGCAGTACCAGAGTAGCGGATGAAAAACTGTTTTTT. The full variable domain, rest sourced from reference TRBV27 and TRBJ1-4, is EAQVTQNPRYLITVTGKKLTVTCSQNMNHEYMSWYRQDPGLGLRQIYYSMNVEVTDKGDVPEGYKVSRKEKRNFPLILESPSPNQTSLYFCASSTRVADEKLFFGSGTQLSVL.

This sequence joins TRBV14 and TRBJ2-1; the match to TRBD2 covers 10 bases. The V gene end was trimmed by 4 bases and the J gene end by 1 base; junction bases not matched to a gene: 10. The V gene's germline CDR1 is SGHDN and CDR2 FVKESK. This CDR3 is built from 18 residues. The CDR3 protein is CASSPSLSGRTSYNEQFF. CDR3 nucleotide sequence: TGTGCCAGCAGCCCCAGTCTTAGCGGGAGGACATCCTACAATGAGCAGTTCTTC.

A single count supports this clone. The chain has TRBV28 and TRBJ2-5; tentatively, D is TRBD2 (6 bases). V was pared by 6 bases and J by 1 base, with 15 bases between. Germline assignment: CDR1 MDHEN and CDR2 SYDVKM. The CDR3 runs 15 residues. CDR3 residues: CASSPNSGVQETQYF. The CDR3 DNA reads as TGTGCCAGCAGCCCTAATTCGGGGGTCCAAGAGACCCAGTACTTC.

The rearrangement uses TRBV4-1 and TRBJ1-4; 10 bases line up with TRBD1. The V and J ends lost 2 bases and 10 bases, in that order; junction bases with no gene match: 28. Germline CDR1 and CDR2: MGHRA and YSYEKL. The CDR3 is made up of 22 amino acids. The CDR3 loop is CASSQFGDPSGQGEFYLLKLFF. In DNA form, the CDR3 reads TGCGCCAGCAGCCAATTCGGAGACCCCTCCGGACAGGGGGAGTTTTATCTCTTAAAACTGTTTTTT.

The chain employs TRBV7-8 and TRBJ1-4; 7 nucleotides match TRBD1. V lost 2 bases and J lost 7; bases outside the gene matches: 4. Germline-derived CDR1 and CDR2 are SGHVS and FQNEAQ. This CDR3 has 14 residues. The CDR3 DNA follows: TGTGCCAGCAGCTTAAGTCAGGGGGGTGAAAAACTGTTTTTT. It specifies CASSLSQGGEKLFF.

This chain's CDR3 is CASSLATADNQPQHF. CDR3 nucleotides: TGTGCCAGCAGCTTGGCTACAGCGGATAATCAGCCCCAGCATTTT. V usage is TRBV5-8 and J usage is TRBJ1-5; D is uncertain. CDR1 is SGHTS and CDR2 is YDEGEE in the germline V gene. There are 15 residues in the CDR3. Trimming stripped 0 bases from V and 4 bases from J, with 11 bases between.

The rearrangement links TRBV4-3 to TRBJ2-7; D might be TRBD1 (5 bases). The CDR3 loop spans 13 amino acids. In germline, CDR1 is LGHNA, CDR2 YSLEER. V lost 1 base and J lost 6, with 10 bases in between. For the CDR3, the DNA is TGCGCCAGCAGCCAAGGAACAGGATCCGAGCAGTACTTC. Amino acids: CASSQGTGSEQYF.

This chain links TRBV6-5 with TRBJ1-6; the D gene is possibly TRBD1 (6 bases). Germline lookup yields CDR1 MNHEY and CDR2 SVGAGI. V was cut by 2 bases and J by 8 bases, with 13 bases left in between. This CDR3 contains 15 residues. The CDR3 sequence is CASSYGARGDSPLHF. The CDR3 DNA reads TGTGCCAGCAGTTACGGGGCCAGGGGAGATTCACCCCTCCACTTT.

This clone was observed a handful of times. The chain recombines TRBV7-9 with TRBJ1-1; D is unclear. The CDR3 is 12 amino acids. Germline V gene sequence: CDR1 SEHNR, CDR2 FQNEAQ (reference sequence). V lost 4 bases, J lost 10 bases, and 13 bases lay in between. The CDR3 DNA reads as TGTGCCAGCAGCTCGGAGACCCGTCGAGCTTTCTTT. It specifies CASSSETRRAFF.

The J gene is TRBJ1-1, the V gene TRBV9; TRBD1 aligns across 10 bases. V lost 0 bases, J lost 6 bases, and 2 bases stayed unmatched. Looked up from germline, CDR1 is SGDLS and CDR2 is YYNGEE. CDR3 length: 14 residues. CDR3 sequence: CASSVGQGASEAFF. Written as DNA, the CDR3 is TGTGCCAGCAGCGTAGGACAGGGGGCTTCTGAAGCTTTCTTT.

The chain uses TRBV20-1 and TRBJ1-1; D unclear. The CDR3 is 11 residues long. Germline V gives CDR1 DFQATT, CDR2 SNEGSKA (reference sequence). The CDR3: CSPSANTEAFF. The CDR3 DNA reads as TGCAGCCCTAGCGCGAACACTGAAGCTTTCTTT.

This sequence joins TRBV28 and TRBJ1-5, with D perhaps TRBD1 (6 bases). The CDR3 sequence is 17 residues long. The V gene's germline CDR1 is MDHEN and CDR2 SYDVKM. Trimming cost V 6 bases and J 5 bases, with 23 bases left between them. The DNA for the CDR3 is TGTGCCAGCAGGACGGGGGGGGGCCTGATGTACGATCAGCCCCAGCATTTT. This encodes CASRTGGGLMYDQPQHF.

The rearrangement uses TRBV18 and TRBJ2-2, with D maybe TRBD1 (6 bases). The V end lost 3 bases, the J end lost 6 bases, and 20 bases lay between the germline ends. CDR3 length: 17 amino acids. Per the germline V gene, CDR1 is KGHSH and CDR2 is LQKENI. The CDR3 sequence is CASSPNTGLGVAGELFF. The CDR3 nucleotides are TGTGCCAGCTCACCCAACACAGGGTTAGGCGTCGCCGGGGAGCTGTTTTTT.

The rearrangement joins TRBV5-1 to TRBJ1-2; D may be TRBD1 (5 bases). In germline, CDR1 is SGHRS, CDR2 YFSETQ. The V and J ends lost 2 bases and 1 base respectively, with 9 bases between them. The CDR3 sequence is 14 residues long. The CDR3 spells CASSFGGSNYGYTF. CDR3 DNA: TGCGCCAGCAGCTTCGGGGGGAGTAACTATGGCTACACCTTC.

The chain links TRBV4-3 to TRBJ2-2; possibly TRBD1 for D (5 bases). V was trimmed by 4 bases and J by 4 bases, leaving 13 bases between them. CDR3 length: 15 amino acids. Looked up from germline, CDR1 is LGHNA and CDR2 is YSLEER. CDR3 nucleotides: TGCGCCAGCAGCCTCAACCAGGGATCCACCGGGGAGCTGTTTTTT. It yields the protein CASSLNQGSTGELFF.

The chain has TRBV29-1 and TRBJ2-2; 8 nucleotides align to TRBD1. Looked up from germline, CDR1 is SQVTM and CDR2 is ANQGSEA. V trimming: 4 bases; J trimming: 6 bases; junction bases outside the gene matches: 4. This CDR3 contains 13 residues. CDR3 nucleotide sequence: TGCAGCGTTGTCGACAGGGGTGCCGGGGAGCTGTTTTTT. It yields the protein CSVVDRGAGELFF.

The chain employs TRBV6-5 and TRBJ2-1, with unresolved D. Trimming took 4 bases from V and 8 from J, leaving 9 bases between them. Germline V lookup: CDR1 MNHEY, CDR2 SVGAGI. This CDR3 is 12 amino acids long. CDR3 residues: CASSSLGDEQFF. DNA of the CDR3: TGTGCCAGCAGTTCTCTGGGCGATGAGCAGTTCTTC.

This clone occurred a few times. CDR3 loop: CASSQDRGQGYSPLHF. CDR3 sequence (DNA): TGTGCCAGCAGCCAAGATCGTGGACAGGGTTACTCACCCCTCCACTTT. This chain connects TRBV4-2 to TRBJ1-6, with 8 bases identical to TRBD1. This CDR3 region has 16 residues. Germline assignment: CDR1 LGHNA and CDR2 YNFKEQ. V trimming: 0 bases; J trimming: 10 bases; junction bases outside the gene matches: 8.

The rearrangement joins TRBV6-5 to TRBJ1-2, with 8 bases matching TRBD1. Germline assignment: CDR1 MNHEY and CDR2 SVGAGI. CDR3 length: 13 residues. Trimming removed 2 bases from V and 13 bases from J; junction bases left unmatched: 9. In nucleotides, the CDR3 is TGTGCCAGCAGTTACGGACAGGGTCGCATGTTCACCTTC. This codes for CASSYGQGRMFTF.

The V call is TRBV7-9, the J call TRBJ2-3, with 13 bases that match TRBD2. V lost 5 bases, J lost 2 bases, and 4 bases stayed unmatched. The CDR3 extends over 16 amino acids. The germline gives CDR1 SEHNR, CDR2 FQNEAQ (reference sequence). The CDR3 DNA is TGTGCCAGCAGCCCCGGGACTAGCGGGGTCACAGATACGCAGTATTTT. Its translation: CASSPGTSGVTDTQYF.